The entry that follows covers one T cell receptor (beta chain) sequence. Its specificity is not known. V gave up 2 bases and J gave up 5 bases; unmatched junction bases: 8. Germline V lookup: CDR1 SGHVS, CDR2 FQNEAQ. This CDR3 spans 18 amino acids. Adults with ileal or ileocolonic Crohn's disease and an indication for resection were eligible. The data were obtained in a study of T cell repertoires in ileal Crohn's disease. Study conclusions and caveats: Active smokers at surgery had more clonal expansions than non-smokers. Every patient over 26.8% clonality showed endoscopic recurrence.

The method was immunoSEQ multiplex PCR; TCRdb's version includes in-frame clones alone and lacks a portion of them. Of 6,000 to 7,500 clones in the sample, 75% to 85% were seen once. What was sequenced was ileal tissue. V usage is TRBV7-8 and J usage is TRBJ2-2; 13 bases are a match to TRBD2. The sequence came from an adult with Crohn's disease. The CDR3 sequence: CASSLSPLLAGGTGELFF. The CDR3 bases are TGTGCCAGCAGCTTAAGCCCCTTACTAGCGGGAGGGACCGGGGAGCTGTTTTTT.